The 7 T cell receptor beta chains below were found in one sample sequenced in a study of radiation and T cells in renal cell carcinoma. Documented time point: baseline pretreatment blood. Treatment of the sample: 15 Gy SBRT to primary tumor, nephrectomy 4 weeks later. Assay used: immunoSEQ multiplex PCR; TCRdb lists only in-frame clones, some missing. The sample carries 150,000 or so clones, about 88% recorded once. The sample here was blood, taken from a patient whose treatment included radiotherapy and nephrectomy. The receptors were sampled from a woman in her 70s with renal cell carcinoma.

The chain couples TRBV7-3 to TRBJ2-1; TRBD2 matches 12 bases. V lost 4 bases, J lost 2 bases, and 6 bases stayed unmatched. The CDR3 consists of 17 residues. Germline V gene sequence: CDR1 SGHTA, CDR2 FQGTGA. CDR3 nucleotide sequence: TGTGCCAGCAGCTACCGACTAGCGGGGGTTACCTACAATGAGCAGTTCTTC. This gives the protein CASSYRLAGVTYNEQFF.

J is TRBJ2-3 and V is TRBV28; TRBD2 matches at 13 bases. Germline CDR1 MDHEN, CDR2 SYDVKM. This CDR3 spans 17 amino acids. Germline trimming cut 5 bases from V and 5 bases from J; bases unmatched to any gene: 10. CDR3 in DNA: TGTGCCAGCAGTCCGTTCGGGACTAGCGGGGTAGTAGATACGCAGTATTTT. It is translated as CASSPFGTSGVVDTQYF.

This chain uses TRBV6-1 with TRBJ2-3, with D unclear. The V and J ends lost 3 bases and 6 bases respectively, with 10 bases between them. This CDR3 has 13 amino acids. The V gene's germline CDR1 is MNHNS and CDR2 SASEGT. CDR3 sequence: CASSDFRADTQYF. As DNA, the CDR3 is TGTGCCAGCAGTGATTTCCGGGCCGATACGCAGTATTTT.

The rearrangement joins TRBV5-1 to TRBJ2-5; the match to TRBD2 covers 9 bases. With V trimmed by 4 bases and J by 6 bases, 10 bases remained unmatched. CDR1 SGHRS and CDR2 YFSETQ come from the germline V gene. CDR3 length equals 15 residues. Here the CDR3 DNA reads TGCGCCAGCAGCACGGGGACTAGCTTAGGGAAGACCCAGTACTTC. The encoded protein is CASSTGTSLGKTQYF.

The genes are TRBV5-1 and TRBJ2-7, with TRBD2 identical over 8 bases. Trimming cost V 1 base and J 6 bases; bases outside gene matches: 6. This CDR3 is 14 amino acids long. Germline V gene data show CDR1 as SGHRS and CDR2 as YFSETQ. The CDR3 here is CASSLKRGGPEQYF. CDR3 DNA sequence: TGCGCCAGCAGCTTGAAACGGGGGGGGCCCGAGCAGTACTTC. Combining the CDR3 with reference TRBV5-1 and TRBJ2-7 gives the whole variable domain KAGVTQTPRYLIKTRGQQVTLSCSPISGHRSVSWYQQTPGQGLQFLFEYFSETQRNKGNFPGRFSGRQFSNSRSEMNVSTLELGDSALYLCASSLKRGGPEQYFGPGTRLTVT.

The V gene is TRBV4-2, the J gene TRBJ2-5; TRBD2 agrees at 9 bases. V lost 3 bases and J lost 5; bases outside the gene matches: 13. Germline CDR1 and CDR2: LGHNA and YNFKEQ. The length of the CDR3 is 17 residues. In DNA, the CDR3 is TGTGCCAGCAGCCAGCCCCGGGGCGGGGGGGCCTCCGAGACCCAGTACTTC. Amino acid sequence: CASSQPRGGGASETQYF.

V is TRBV2 and J is TRBJ1-2; 9 bases are a match to TRBD1. The CDR3 is 15 amino acids. V was pared by 7 bases and J by 0 bases, with 6 bases of the junction left unmatched. CDR1 is SNHLY and CDR2 is FYNNEI in the germline V gene. The DNA of the CDR3 is TGTGCCAGCATGATCAGGACAGGGGCTAACTATGGCTACACCTTC. It codes for CASMIRTGANYGYTF.